The source of this T cell receptor (beta chain) is a study of vaccination effects on CD4 cells after COVID-19. Across the study: Sequencing in the ViraFEST assay came after antigen-specific CD4+ T cells had been expanded with viral peptide pools, which were used to stimulate PBMC.

Having been cultured for 10 days, the cells underwent CD4+ T cell isolation. Previously uninfected by SARS-CoV-2, the vaccine recipients also showed negative nucleocapsid antibodies. Cultures had half their medium replaced with IL-2 medium on days 3 and 7. As regards this clone: Its antigen is still unknown.

This CDR3 is 16 amino acids long. The V and J ends lost 7 bases and 0 bases, in that order; junction bases with no gene match: 9. The V gene's germline CDR1 is MNHNY and CDR2 SVGAGI (reference sequence). Data came from immunoSEQ multiplex PCR; TCRdb stores just in-frame clones and leaves some out. This table holds approximately 37,000 clones, approximately 74% found once. Findings and caveats of the study: Infection-derived and vaccine-derived clones contracted markedly late after vaccination.

Sample: CD4+ T cells from PBMCs cultured without peptide, taken before COVID-19 vaccination. The clonotype originates from a human donor who received a COVID-19 vaccine. The V gene is TRBV6-6, the J gene TRBJ2-7, with 10 bases identical to TRBD2. CDR3 amino acids: CASTQSAGGPSYEQYF. The CDR3 bases are TGTGCCAGCACCCAATCAGCGGGGGGGCCCTCCTACGAGCAGTACTTC.